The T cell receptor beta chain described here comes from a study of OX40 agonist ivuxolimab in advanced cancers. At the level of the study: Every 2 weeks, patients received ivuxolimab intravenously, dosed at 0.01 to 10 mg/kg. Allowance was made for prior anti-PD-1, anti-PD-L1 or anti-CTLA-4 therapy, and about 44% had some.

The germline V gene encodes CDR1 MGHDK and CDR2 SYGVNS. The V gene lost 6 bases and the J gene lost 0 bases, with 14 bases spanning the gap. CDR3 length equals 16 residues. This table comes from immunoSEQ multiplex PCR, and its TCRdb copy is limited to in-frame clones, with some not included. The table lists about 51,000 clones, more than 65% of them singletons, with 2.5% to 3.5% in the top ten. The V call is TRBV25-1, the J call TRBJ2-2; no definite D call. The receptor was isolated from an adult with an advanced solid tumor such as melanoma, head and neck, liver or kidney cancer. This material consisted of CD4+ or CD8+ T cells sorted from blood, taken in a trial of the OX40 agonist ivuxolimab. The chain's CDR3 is CASSARDGANTGELFF. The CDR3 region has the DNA TGTGCCAGCAGCGCCAGAGACGGAGCGAACACCGGGGAGCTGTTTTTT.